This T cell receptor (beta chain) came from a study of blood T cell repertoires in COVID-19. Looking at the study overall: Specimens from acute and convalescent COVID-19 originated in the United States, Italy and Spain. T cells, B-cell-depleted T cells, or PBMCs supplied cDNA or gDNA.

Source study methods: Counts of nucleated cells, estimated from reference gene primer amplification, were obtained. Produced via immunoSEQ multiplex PCR; TCRdb's table is partial and in-frame only. V, J and clone size were drawn from that table, and D and trimming were deduced from the DNA. The sample holds over 75,000 clones; around four fifths are singletons and the top ten take 11%. Germline CDR1 and CDR2: SGHNT and YENEEA. The CDR3 runs to 13 residues. V was shortened by 4 bases and J by 6 bases, with 13 bases between the two germline ends. This chain joins TRBV11-3 and TRBJ2-7, with D possibly matching TRBD1 (6 bases). This clonotype was obtained from a man between 70 and 80 years old with acute or convalescent COVID-19. Sequencing was carried out using peripheral blood. CDR3 protein: CASSSTGNSEQYF. DNA of the CDR3: TGTGCCAGCAGCTCGACAGGAAATTCCGAGCAGTACTTC.